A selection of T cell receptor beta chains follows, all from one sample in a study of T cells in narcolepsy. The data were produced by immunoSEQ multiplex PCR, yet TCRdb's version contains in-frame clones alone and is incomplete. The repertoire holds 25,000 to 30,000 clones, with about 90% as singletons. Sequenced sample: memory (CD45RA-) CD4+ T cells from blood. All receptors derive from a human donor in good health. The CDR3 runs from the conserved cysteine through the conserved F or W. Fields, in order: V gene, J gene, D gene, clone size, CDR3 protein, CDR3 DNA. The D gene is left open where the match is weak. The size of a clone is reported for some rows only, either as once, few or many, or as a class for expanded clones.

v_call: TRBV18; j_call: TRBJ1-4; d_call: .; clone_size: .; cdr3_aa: CASSPVGQFVNEKLFF; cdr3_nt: TGTGCCAGCTCACCAGTTGGACAGTTTGTGAATGAAAAACTGTTTTTT
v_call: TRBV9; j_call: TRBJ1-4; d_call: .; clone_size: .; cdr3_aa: CASSPRPGHNEKLFF; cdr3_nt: TGTGCCAGCAGCCCCCGCCCAGGACATAATGAAAAACTGTTTTTT
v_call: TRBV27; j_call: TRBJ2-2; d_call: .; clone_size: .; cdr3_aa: CASSRRNTGELFF; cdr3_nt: TGTGCCAGCAGCCGACGTAACACCGGGGAGCTGTTTTTT
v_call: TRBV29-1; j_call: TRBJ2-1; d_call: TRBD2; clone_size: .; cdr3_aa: CSSPPSGSYNEQFF; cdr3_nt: TGCAGCTCGCCCCCTAGCGGGAGCTACAATGAGCAGTTCTTC
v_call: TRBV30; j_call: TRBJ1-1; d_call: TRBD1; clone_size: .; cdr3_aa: CAWYSFGTVNTEAFF; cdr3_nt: TGTGCCTGGTATAGCTTTGGGACAGTGAACACTGAAGCTTTCTTT
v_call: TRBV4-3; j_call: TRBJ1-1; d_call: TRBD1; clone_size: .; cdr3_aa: CASSQRGPGYGQSEAFF; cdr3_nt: TGCGCCAGCAGCCAAAGGGGGCCTGGCTACGGACAGTCTGAAGCTTTCTTT
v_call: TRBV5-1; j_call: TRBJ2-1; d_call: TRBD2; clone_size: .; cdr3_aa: CASSLLLAGDPYNEQFF; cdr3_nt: TGCGCCAGCAGCTTACTACTAGCGGGGGATCCATACAATGAGCAGTTCTTC
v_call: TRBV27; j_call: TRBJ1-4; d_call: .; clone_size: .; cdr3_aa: CASKVMTTNEKLFF; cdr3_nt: TGTGCCAGCAAGGTCATGACAACTAATGAAAAACTGTTTTTT
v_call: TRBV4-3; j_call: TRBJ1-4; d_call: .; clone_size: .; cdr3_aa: CASSQDEKLFF; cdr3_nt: TGCGCCAGCAGCCAAGATGAAAAACTGTTTTTT
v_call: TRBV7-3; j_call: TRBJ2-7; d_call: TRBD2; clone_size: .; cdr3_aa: CASSPTGGSSYEQYF; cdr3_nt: TGTGCCAGCAGCCCAACGGGAGGGTCTTCCTACGAGCAGTACTTC
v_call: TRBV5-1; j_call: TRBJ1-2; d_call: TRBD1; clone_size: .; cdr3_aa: CASSDRQGGRGYTF; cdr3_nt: TGCGCCAGCAGCGACCGACAGGGAGGTCGGGGCTACACCTTC
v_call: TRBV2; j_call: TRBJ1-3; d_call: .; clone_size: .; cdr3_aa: CASSRESSGNTIYF; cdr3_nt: TGTGCCAGCAGTCGGGAGAGCTCTGGAAACACCATATATTTT
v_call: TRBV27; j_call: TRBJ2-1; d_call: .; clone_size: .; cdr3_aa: CASSSPGPSYNEQFF; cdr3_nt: TGTGCCAGCAGTTCCCCAGGGCCTTCATACAATGAGCAGTTCTTC
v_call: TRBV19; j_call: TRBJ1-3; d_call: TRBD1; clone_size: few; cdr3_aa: CASIQDRFSGNTIYF; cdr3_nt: TGTGCCAGTATCCAGGACAGGTTCTCTGGAAACACCATATATTTT
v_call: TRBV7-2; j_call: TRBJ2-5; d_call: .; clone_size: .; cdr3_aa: CASSPHPYPSETQYF; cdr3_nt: TGTGCCAGCAGCCCACACCCCTACCCCTCGGAGACCCAGTACTTC
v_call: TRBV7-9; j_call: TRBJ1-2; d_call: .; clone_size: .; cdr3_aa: CASSLRQEDGYTF; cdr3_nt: TGTGCCAGCAGCTTGAGGCAGGAGGATGGCTACACCTTC
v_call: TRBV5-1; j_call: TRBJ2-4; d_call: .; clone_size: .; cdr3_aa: CASSLTSPAQNIQYF; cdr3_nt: TGCGCCAGCAGCTTAACTAGTCCTGCCCAAAACATTCAGTACTTC
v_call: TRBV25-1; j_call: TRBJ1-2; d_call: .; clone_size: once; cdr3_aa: CASSNRDGYTF; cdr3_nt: TGTGCCAGCAGCAACAGGGATGGCTACACCTTC
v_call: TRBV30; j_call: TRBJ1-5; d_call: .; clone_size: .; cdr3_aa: CAWSEGENSNQPQHF; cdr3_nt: TGTGCCTGGAGCGAAGGGGAGAATAGCAATCAGCCCCAGCATTTT
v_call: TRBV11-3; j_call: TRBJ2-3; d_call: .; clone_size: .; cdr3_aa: CASSLGFSTDTQYF; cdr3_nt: TGTGCCAGCAGCTTGGGCTTTTCCACAGATACGCAGTATTTT
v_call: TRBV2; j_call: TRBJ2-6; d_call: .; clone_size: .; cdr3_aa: CASLMDSSGANVLTF; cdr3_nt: TGTGCCAGCTTGATGGACAGCTCTGGGGCCAACGTCCTGACTTTC
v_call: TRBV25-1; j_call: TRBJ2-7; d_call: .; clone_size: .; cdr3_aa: CASSGGGRQDYYEQYF; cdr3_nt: TGTGCCAGCAGTGGGGGTGGGCGGCAGGATTACTACGAGCAGTACTTC
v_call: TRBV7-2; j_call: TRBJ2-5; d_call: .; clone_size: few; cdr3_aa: CASSTGRGYQETQYF; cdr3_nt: TGTGCCAGCAGTACAGGGCGGGGGTACCAAGAGACCCAGTACTTC
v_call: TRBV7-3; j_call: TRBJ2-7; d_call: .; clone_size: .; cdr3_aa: CASSYEQYF; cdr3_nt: TGTGCCAGCAGCTACGAGCAGTACTTC
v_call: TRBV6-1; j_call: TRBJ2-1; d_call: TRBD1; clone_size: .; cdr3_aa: CASTPGTANNEQFF; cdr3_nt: TGTGCCAGCACCCCCGGGACAGCTAACAATGAGCAGTTCTTC
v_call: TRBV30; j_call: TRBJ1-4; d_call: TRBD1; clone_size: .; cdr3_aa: CAWTPTGVDEKLFF; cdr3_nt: TGTGCCTGGACCCCGACAGGGGTGGATGAAAAACTGTTTTTT
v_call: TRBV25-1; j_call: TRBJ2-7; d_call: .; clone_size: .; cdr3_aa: CASSPLAVAYEQYF; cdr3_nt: TGTGCCAGCAGCCCCCTGGCAGTCGCCTACGAGCAGTACTTC
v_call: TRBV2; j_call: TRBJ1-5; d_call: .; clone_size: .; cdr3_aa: CASSVGRFNQPQHF; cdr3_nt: TGTGCCAGCAGCGTAGGACGGTTCAATCAGCCCCAGCATTTT
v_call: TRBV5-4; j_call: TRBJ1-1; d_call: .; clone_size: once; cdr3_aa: CASTWMGGTEAFF; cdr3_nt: TGTGCCAGCACCTGGATGGGGGGCACTGAAGCTTTCTTT
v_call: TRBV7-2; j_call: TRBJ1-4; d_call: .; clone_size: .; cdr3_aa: CASSLNRGVGGGEKLFF; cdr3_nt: TGTGCCAGCAGCTTGAATCGAGGCGTGGGAGGTGGTGAAAAACTGTTTTTT
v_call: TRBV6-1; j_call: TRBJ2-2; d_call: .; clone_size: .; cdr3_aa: CASVGVENTGELFF; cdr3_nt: TGTGCCAGCGTCGGGGTAGAGAACACCGGGGAGCTGTTTTTT
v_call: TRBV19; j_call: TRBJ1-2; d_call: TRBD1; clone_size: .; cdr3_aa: CASRGGAGRGYTF; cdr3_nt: TGTGCCAGTAGAGGGGGCGCTGGTCGTGGCTACACCTTC
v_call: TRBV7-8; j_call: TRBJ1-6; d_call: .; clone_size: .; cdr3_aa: CASSLVTVSVLTSYNSPLHF; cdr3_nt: TGTGCCAGCAGCTTAGTAACTGTCAGTGTTCTTACTTCCTATAATTCACCCCTCCACTTT
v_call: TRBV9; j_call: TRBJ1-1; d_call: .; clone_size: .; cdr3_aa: CASSEGLNTEAFF; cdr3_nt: TGTGCCAGCAGCGAGGGATTGAACACTGAAGCTTTCTTT
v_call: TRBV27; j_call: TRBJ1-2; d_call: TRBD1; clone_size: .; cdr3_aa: CASSGDRAAGGYTF; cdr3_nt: TGTGCCAGCAGCGGGGACAGGGCGGCGGGTGGCTACACCTTC
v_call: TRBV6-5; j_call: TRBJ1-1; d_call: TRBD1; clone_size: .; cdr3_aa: CASSYLDREEAFF; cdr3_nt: TGTGCCAGCAGTTACTTGGACAGGGAGGAAGCTTTCTTT
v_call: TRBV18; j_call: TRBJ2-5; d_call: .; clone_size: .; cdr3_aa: CASSPDSQETQYF; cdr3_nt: TGTGCCAGCTCACCAGATAGCCAAGAGACCCAGTACTTC
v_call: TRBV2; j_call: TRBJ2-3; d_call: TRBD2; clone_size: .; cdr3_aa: CASRGGLHNTDTQYF; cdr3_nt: TGTGCCAGCAGGGGGGGACTACATAACACAGATACGCAGTATTTT
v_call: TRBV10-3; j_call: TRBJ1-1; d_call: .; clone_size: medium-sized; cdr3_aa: CAIKKTENTEAFF; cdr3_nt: TGTGCCATCAAGAAGACAGAGAACACTGAAGCTTTCTTT
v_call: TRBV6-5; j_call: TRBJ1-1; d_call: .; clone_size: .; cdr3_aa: CASSYSKGSRSPEAFF; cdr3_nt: TGTGCCAGCAGTTACTCGAAGGGATCCCGGAGTCCTGAAGCTTTCTTT
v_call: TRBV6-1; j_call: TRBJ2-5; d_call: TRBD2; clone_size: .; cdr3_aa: CASSGGAWETQYF; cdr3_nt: TGTGCCAGCAGCGGGGGGGCCTGGGAGACCCAGTACTTC